The 13 T cell receptor beta chains presented below share a single source sample, sequenced in a study of Tregs in tolerant kidney transplant recipients. This table comes from immunoSEQ multiplex PCR, and its TCRdb copy is limited to in-frame clones, with some not included. The top ten hold 0.39% of the sample, which has under 85,000 clones, roughly 89% seen once. The sequences come from CD4+ T cells from blood, collected before the transplant. These receptors all stem from a human donor who received a combined kidney and bone marrow transplant.

The V call is TRBV6-1, the J call TRBJ1-4; D perhaps matches TRBD1 (5 bases). The CDR3 covers 14 residues. Trimming shortened V by 7 bases and J by 2 bases, and 11 bases separated the two germline ends. Germline lookup yields CDR1 MNHNS and CDR2 SASEGT. The CDR3 is CASNRGGTNEKLFF. The CDR3 nucleotides are TGTGCCAGCAATCGGGGGGGTACTAATGAAAAACTGTTTTTT.

This chain links TRBV7-9 with TRBJ1-2, with TRBD1 identical over 8 bases. Losses at the gene ends were 4 bases for V and 6 bases for J; bases not matched to a gene: 4. This CDR3 has 13 amino acids. The germline CDR1 and CDR2 sequences are SEHNR and FQNEAQ (reference sequence). CDR3 nucleotides: TGTGCCAGCAGCTCCTCAGGGGGCGATGGCTACACCTTC. Translation gives CASSSSGGDGYTF.

The rearrangement uses TRBV27 and TRBJ2-7, with 10 bases identical to TRBD2. The ends lost 7 bases at V and 2 bases at J; junction bases unmatched: 11. Germline V gene lookup returns CDR1 MNHEY and CDR2 SMNVEV (reference sequence). The CDR3 runs 16 residues. CDR3 protein: CASTPRRLAGAYEQYF. The CDR3 nucleotides are TGTGCCAGCACTCCGAGGCGGCTAGCGGGAGCCTACGAGCAGTACTTC.

The chain is built from TRBV6-1 and TRBJ2-5; 7 bases match TRBD1. Unmatched junction bases numbered 2, after V lost 0 bases and J lost 7 bases. The CDR3 is made up of 13 amino acids. Germline V lookup: CDR1 MNHNS, CDR2 SASEGT. CDR3 residues: CASSEAYRGTQYF. As DNA, the CDR3 is TGTGCCAGCAGTGAAGCTTACAGGGGGACCCAGTACTTC.

The chain is built from TRBV5-1 and TRBJ2-7, with 7 bases matching TRBD2. The J segment lost 5 bases and the V segment lost 0 bases, leaving 5 bases of the junction unmatched. The CDR3 is made up of 14 amino acids. Germline V gives CDR1 SGHRS, CDR2 YFSETQ. DNA of the CDR3: TGCGCCAGCAGCTTGGGGACTAGTAGGGACGAGCAGTACTTC. Its translation is CASSLGTSRDEQYF.

The chain couples TRBV9 to TRBJ1-3; TRBD1 might be the D (6 bases). This CDR3 has 15 residues. CDR1 and CDR2 (germline): SGDLS, YYNGEE. V lost 4 bases and J lost 0, with 11 bases in between. The CDR3 protein is CASSTTGSSGNTIYF. CDR3 DNA: TGTGCCAGCAGCACCACAGGGAGCTCTGGAAACACCATATATTTT.

The V and J genes are TRBV10-3 and TRBJ2-2, with D perhaps matching TRBD1 (5 bases). V was pared by 2 bases and J by 0 bases, with 7 bases between. Germline V lookup: CDR1 ENHRY, CDR2 SYGVKD. CDR3 length: 15 amino acids. The chain's CDR3 is CAISEGATNTGELFF. The CDR3 region has the DNA TGTGCCATCAGTGAGGGGGCCACGAACACCGGGGAGCTGTTTTTT.

The chain recombines TRBV30 with TRBJ1-3; D remains ambiguous. Per germline, CDR1 GTSNPN and CDR2 SVGIG (reference sequence). CDR3 size: 15 residues. V lost 1 base to trimming and J lost 0 bases, with 10 bases between them. The CDR3 sequence: CAWSGHPPSGNTIYF. The DNA for the CDR3 is TGTGCCTGGAGTGGACATCCTCCCTCTGGAAACACCATATATTTT.

This clone appeared a few times. The chain combines TRBV6-5 with TRBJ2-3; 8 nucleotides agree with TRBD2. V lost 5 bases to trimming and J lost 6 bases; unmatched junction nucleotides: 10. Germline V lookup: CDR1 MNHEY, CDR2 SVGAGI. The CDR3 is 15 amino acids. DNA for the CDR3: TGTGCCAGCAGTCCTGGGACTAGTTATGCGGATACGCAGTATTTT. Translated: CASSPGTSYADTQYF.

The chain has TRBV28 and TRBJ2-4, with 8 positions matching TRBD1. Trimming at V came to 5 bases and at J to 7 bases, leaving 10 bases not matched to a gene. CDR1 is MDHEN, CDR2 SYDVKM, per germline. This CDR3 spans 15 amino acids. CDR3 amino acids: CASSQQGARVNIQYF. DNA for the CDR3: TGTGCCAGCAGTCAGCAGGGGGCGCGGGTTAACATTCAGTACTTC.

This rearrangement joins TRBV6-5 to TRBJ2-7; D perhaps matches TRBD1 (6 bases). CDR1 is MNHEY and CDR2 is SVGAGI in the germline V gene. This CDR3 is 16 amino acids long. The germline V and J ends were trimmed by 4 bases and 0 bases, with 16 bases remaining between them. The DNA of the CDR3 is TGTGCCAGCAGTTGGGATACAGGGAAAAGCTCCTACGAGCAGTACTTC. Encoded protein: CASSWDTGKSSYEQYF.

This chain uses TRBV19 with TRBJ1-1; D is possibly TRBD1 (5 bases). This CDR3 contains 14 residues. V was clipped by 9 bases and J by 4 bases, with 18 bases between them. Germline-derived CDR1 and CDR2 are LNHDA and SQIVND (reference sequence). The CDR3 DNA follows: TGTGCCAGCAGCTTCCCAGGGTCTTTCACTGAAGCTTTCTTT. Protein sequence: CASSFPGSFTEAFF.

J is TRBJ2-7 and V is TRBV2, with 10 bases fitting TRBD2. The V gene's germline CDR1 is SNHLY and CDR2 FYNNEI. This CDR3 has 12 amino acids. V gave up 6 bases and J gave up 9 bases; unmatched junction bases: 5. The CDR3 DNA is TGTGCCAGCAGGAGCGGGGGGGCGGGGCAGTACTTC. Translating it yields CASRSGGAGQYF. The whole variable domain, remainder taken from reference TRBV2 and TRBJ2-7, is EPEVTQTPSHQVTQMGQEVILRCVPISNHLYFYWYRQILGQKVEFLVSFYNNEISEKSEIFDDQFSVERPDGSNFTLKIRSTKLEDSAMYFCASRSGGAGQYFGPGTRLTVT.